This T cell receptor (beta chain) was recovered during a study of shared clonotypes between healthy human individuals. The overall study: Samples came from two female and a few male donors aged 18 to 49. Overall study results and limits: When naive CD4 clonotypes were compared across a handful of donors, around 5% were shared.

The CDR3 contains 14 residues. The germline gives CDR1 SGHRS, CDR2 YFSETQ. V lost 0 bases, J lost 0 bases, and 6 bases lay in between. Source study methods: ImmunoSEQ yielded junction-only sequences lacking quality scores, so filtering differed. Assay: immunoSEQ multiplex PCR; the TCRdb copy retains only in-frame clones and omits some. The D gene and trimming were derived from the DNA, and the V and J assignments and clone size from that table. Here the sample spans about 2.4 million clones, around 94% being singletons. To note about this clone: Its antigen is unknown. The sample contains more than one DNA sequence encoding this CDR3.

This rearrangement joins TRBV5-1 to TRBJ1-2; no reliable D call. The clonotype comes from a man aged 18 to 30 in good health. The sample taken for sequencing was naive CD4+ T cells sorted from blood. Indicated subset: CD45RA+ positively selected. The CDR3 spells CASSLEWANYGYTF. In nucleotides, the CDR3 is TGCGCCAGCAGCTTGGAGTGGGCTAACTATGGCTACACCTTC.